This T cell receptor (beta chain) came from a study of cytomegalovirus exposure and HLA in healthy donors (dated by TCRdb to the late 2010s). About the investigation overall: According to an earlier analysis of around 600 of the donors, about 190 million T cells yielded some 120 million unique TCR beta sequences and approximately 300 Gb of sequence data. Approximately 310 gigabases of sequencing data and some 85 million unique TCR sequences were included in an early release covering around 600 HLA-typed donors. The genetic ancestry cluster associated with self-reported Caucasian donors included about 84% of the 398 genotyped donors. The study aimed to test whether signatures of past pathogen exposure could be identified by cataloging public T cell receptors. Using immunosequencing, the study profiled T cell repertoires from about 620 subjects and related those repertoires to cytomegalovirus serostatus. Besides the first cohort of around 670 subjects, a separate validation cohort made up of over 95 different subjects was used. To predict cytomegalovirus infection status, the study brought together high-throughput TCR immunosequencing, statistical association of individual TCRs with disease status, and machine learning. A later analysis re-examined previously published TCR beta repertoires from 600 to 700 donors and added high-resolution HLA genotyping to investigate patterns of TCR occurrence. The later analysis used no new phenotypic data to find candidate immune exposures, relying instead on TCR beta sequences and their occurrence across donors. An earlier analysis of 500 to 650 of the donors applied high-throughput TCR beta sequencing to assess whether each TCR beta V gene segment acted as functional or pseudogenic. Donor age, sex, ethnicity and CMV serostatus were compiled alongside the repertoire data. A later genetic analysis took genome-wide SNP genotypes for about 55% of the 666 donors and used that subset as a discovery cohort. All discovery cohort repertoires had been generated on a single sequencing platform. Class I and class II HLA loci were covered by the typing at four-digit resolution. The number of typed donors differed by locus: about 620-630 for A, B, C, DRB1 and DQB1; 500 to 550 for DQA1; roughly 600 for DPA1; and about 450 for DPB1. Roughly five DR-DQ haplotypes were handled as single units for association and clustering, since linkage in the cohort was strong. On average, approximately 250,000 unique TCR beta nucleotide sequences were sequenced per donor among fewer than 500 genotyped donors of the cohort, with roughly 19% of those sequences being non-productive.

Summary of the overall study and its limitations: In a later analysis, most CMV-associated TCR beta chains were found to appear HLA-restricted, with HLA associations seemingly driven largely by CMV exposure. Some IMGT-functional V segments, including TRBV6-2 and TRBV6-3, could not be told apart with the 87-base-pair reads, so those segments were excluded. Linkage disequilibrium might explain the correlated functional status among segregating V segments, but an unknown experimental factor could not be excluded. An earlier analysis of roughly 570 of the donors showed that most TCR beta V segments appeared in productive rearrangements either about 87% or about 30% of the time, which broadly matched IMGT annotations. The sequencing pipeline was judged likely to have produced a cluster of highly shared sequence variants as a technical artifact. Compared with the approximately 710-donor mean, donors in an Asian-associated ancestry cluster had fewer N-insertions in productive TCRs, according to a later genetic analysis. A total of fewer than 200 TCR beta chains were listed by the study as associated with cytomegalovirus. Presence/absence analyses assumed roughly uniform sequencing depth across donors, an assumption that may not hold. Immune exposure information for the cohort was limited to CMV serostatus. A later analysis reported that several top co-occurrence clusters appeared linked to parvovirus B19, influenza, CMV and Epstein-Barr virus. In a later analysis, TCR association rates were found to vary across HLA loci, with the most associated TCRs seen for DRB1 alleles and the fewest for HLA-C alleles. Only TCR beta chains were sequenced in this cohort, and the absence of alpha or paired-chain data limited detectable features. The authors suggested that the approach could potentially be extended to other disease states and immunological phenotypes. V-gene and J-gene trimming of TCR beta chains was associated with a missense DCLRE1C variant in a later genetic analysis, and the association was replicated in an independent cohort. In a later analysis, over 15,000 TCR beta sequences were associated with specific HLA alleles at a false discovery rate of 0.05. HLA typing was unavailable for some donors at each locus, so association tests used only the typed subset. A later analysis found that HLA-associated TCR beta chains were more clonally expanded and had lower generation probabilities than equally common non-associated chains. Strong co-occurrence of HLA alleles, especially DR and DQ, made assigning TCR associations to individual alleles difficult. While some public TCRs were present in many individuals, most TCR sequences turned up only very rarely across donors. Because counts were too low, approximately 18 rarely observed V segments, including chromosome 9 orphons, were excluded from the earlier analysis of 587 of the donors. A further reported finding was that TCR beta sequences accurately predicted the HLA-A and HLA-B alleles for most subjects in the first cohort. Three of the identified cytomegalovirus-associated TCR beta chains were confirmed in vitro to be specific for cytomegalovirus antigens. The classifier was reported to diagnose cytomegalovirus status with high specificity and sensitivity in both the original cohort and the validation cohort.

The cohort was made up of about 670 healthy bone marrow donors. All cohort members were sampled while nominally healthy, although unrecorded immune exposures were likely present. CMV serostatus was positive for about 300 and negative for about half of the 666 cohort members, and was not recorded for this donor. A peripheral blood sample was provided by each donor, and peripheral blood mononuclear cells were used for TCR beta sequencing. The Qiagen DNeasy Blood Extraction Kit was used to extract genomic DNA from the blood cell samples. About this clone itself: Its binding antigen is unknown.

The CDR3 starts with the cysteine, ends with the phenylalanine, and has 15 residues. The read is trimmed to its CDR3 DNA, 45 bases read in frame from base 1. The CDR1 and CDR2 encoded by the germline V gene are SGHRS and YFSETQ. Trimming at the junction amounts to 4 bases on V and 0 bases on J, and the germline ends lie 11 bases apart. The library was prepared using the immunoSEQ multiplex PCR assay. For the multiplex PCR, a mixture combining 60 forward primers for TCR Vbeta segments and 13 reverse primers for TCR Jbeta segments was used. The CDR3 region of rearranged TCR beta genes was amplified from genomic DNA by a multiplex PCR assay. Amplified TCR beta libraries were sequenced as 87-base-pair reads on the Illumina HiSeq System. The paper's processing steps were these. A later analysis tallied some 79 million unique TCR beta chains across the 700 or so repertoires, and approximately 12 million of those chains were shared by two or more donors. Raw reads were error-corrected and collapsed into unique sequences with a nearest-neighbor algorithm that merged closely related sequences to remove PCR and sequencing errors. Alignment of CDR3 sequences to IMGT reference sequences was used to assign V, D and J gene segments. For a sequence to be retained, a match of at least six nucleotides to both a V gene segment and a J gene segment was required. A rearrangement counted as productive if the CDR3 had no stop codons and remained in frame with V and J, and every other rearrangement counted as non-productive. CDR3 was defined by IMGT convention, running from the second conserved V-encoded cysteine to the conserved J-encoded phenylalanine. The earlier analysis of about 620 of the donors excluded sequences that lacked an unambiguous match to a single V gene segment. In an earlier analysis of approximately 500 of the donors, a V segment was called functional when productive rearrangements were above 56.7%, and segregating when the standard deviation between donors exceeded 5%. A statistical classification framework was built for diagnosing cytomegalovirus status from the catalog of TCR beta chain sequences. In a later analysis, TCR nucleotide sequences were compared against IMGT/GENE-DB human TR gene sequences so that V and J genes could be assigned. In a later analysis, CDR3 sequences and most-parsimonious VDJ recombination scenarios were assigned using the TCRdist pipeline. In a later analysis, every TCR beta chain was defined by the combination of its CDR3 amino acid sequence and its V-gene family, and reads without a unique V-gene family were dropped. To address suspected cross-contamination and a sequencing artifact, a later analysis removed 592 highly shared, low-generation-probability nucleotide sequences. For each public chain, a later analysis derived a clonal expansion index from normalized ranks of inferred template counts within each repertoire. A later analysis computed generation probabilities with a VDJ recombination model fitted to out-of-frame rearrangements, and checked the results against IGoR. Hypergeometric tests were used in a later analysis to score TCR-TCR, TCR-HLA and TCR-CMV co-occurrence, with a repertoire-size bias correction applied to the TCR pairs. A later analysis estimated false discovery rates by permuting HLA or CMV assignments 20 times. In a later analysis, co-occurring TCRs were grouped using DBSCAN, with TCRdist sequence similarity added in when clustering inside HLA-allele-positive subsets. Repertoires with fewer than 30,000 or more than 120,000 public chains were left out of co-occurrence clustering, as were five repertoires with anomalous nucleotide sharing. TCRdb stores this immuneACCESS table with in-frame sequences only. Part of the clones is absent; in the studies checked, under half of the shortfall reflects unresolved V genes, and no reason is known for the rest. Clonal size and the V and J genes are those of that table, whereas D and trimming came from the DNA. The sample table holds around 40,000 clones. The ten largest clones represent approximately 6% of the sample.

Rearrangement joined TRBV5-1 to TRBJ1-5; the best D guess is TRBD1, with 5 bases matching. The sequence was collected from a human donor in good health. Sequencing was done on a sample of PBMCs. The base sequence is TGCGCCAGCAGCGAGACAGATTATAGCAATCAGCCCCAGCATTTT. It translates to CASSETDYSNQPQHF.